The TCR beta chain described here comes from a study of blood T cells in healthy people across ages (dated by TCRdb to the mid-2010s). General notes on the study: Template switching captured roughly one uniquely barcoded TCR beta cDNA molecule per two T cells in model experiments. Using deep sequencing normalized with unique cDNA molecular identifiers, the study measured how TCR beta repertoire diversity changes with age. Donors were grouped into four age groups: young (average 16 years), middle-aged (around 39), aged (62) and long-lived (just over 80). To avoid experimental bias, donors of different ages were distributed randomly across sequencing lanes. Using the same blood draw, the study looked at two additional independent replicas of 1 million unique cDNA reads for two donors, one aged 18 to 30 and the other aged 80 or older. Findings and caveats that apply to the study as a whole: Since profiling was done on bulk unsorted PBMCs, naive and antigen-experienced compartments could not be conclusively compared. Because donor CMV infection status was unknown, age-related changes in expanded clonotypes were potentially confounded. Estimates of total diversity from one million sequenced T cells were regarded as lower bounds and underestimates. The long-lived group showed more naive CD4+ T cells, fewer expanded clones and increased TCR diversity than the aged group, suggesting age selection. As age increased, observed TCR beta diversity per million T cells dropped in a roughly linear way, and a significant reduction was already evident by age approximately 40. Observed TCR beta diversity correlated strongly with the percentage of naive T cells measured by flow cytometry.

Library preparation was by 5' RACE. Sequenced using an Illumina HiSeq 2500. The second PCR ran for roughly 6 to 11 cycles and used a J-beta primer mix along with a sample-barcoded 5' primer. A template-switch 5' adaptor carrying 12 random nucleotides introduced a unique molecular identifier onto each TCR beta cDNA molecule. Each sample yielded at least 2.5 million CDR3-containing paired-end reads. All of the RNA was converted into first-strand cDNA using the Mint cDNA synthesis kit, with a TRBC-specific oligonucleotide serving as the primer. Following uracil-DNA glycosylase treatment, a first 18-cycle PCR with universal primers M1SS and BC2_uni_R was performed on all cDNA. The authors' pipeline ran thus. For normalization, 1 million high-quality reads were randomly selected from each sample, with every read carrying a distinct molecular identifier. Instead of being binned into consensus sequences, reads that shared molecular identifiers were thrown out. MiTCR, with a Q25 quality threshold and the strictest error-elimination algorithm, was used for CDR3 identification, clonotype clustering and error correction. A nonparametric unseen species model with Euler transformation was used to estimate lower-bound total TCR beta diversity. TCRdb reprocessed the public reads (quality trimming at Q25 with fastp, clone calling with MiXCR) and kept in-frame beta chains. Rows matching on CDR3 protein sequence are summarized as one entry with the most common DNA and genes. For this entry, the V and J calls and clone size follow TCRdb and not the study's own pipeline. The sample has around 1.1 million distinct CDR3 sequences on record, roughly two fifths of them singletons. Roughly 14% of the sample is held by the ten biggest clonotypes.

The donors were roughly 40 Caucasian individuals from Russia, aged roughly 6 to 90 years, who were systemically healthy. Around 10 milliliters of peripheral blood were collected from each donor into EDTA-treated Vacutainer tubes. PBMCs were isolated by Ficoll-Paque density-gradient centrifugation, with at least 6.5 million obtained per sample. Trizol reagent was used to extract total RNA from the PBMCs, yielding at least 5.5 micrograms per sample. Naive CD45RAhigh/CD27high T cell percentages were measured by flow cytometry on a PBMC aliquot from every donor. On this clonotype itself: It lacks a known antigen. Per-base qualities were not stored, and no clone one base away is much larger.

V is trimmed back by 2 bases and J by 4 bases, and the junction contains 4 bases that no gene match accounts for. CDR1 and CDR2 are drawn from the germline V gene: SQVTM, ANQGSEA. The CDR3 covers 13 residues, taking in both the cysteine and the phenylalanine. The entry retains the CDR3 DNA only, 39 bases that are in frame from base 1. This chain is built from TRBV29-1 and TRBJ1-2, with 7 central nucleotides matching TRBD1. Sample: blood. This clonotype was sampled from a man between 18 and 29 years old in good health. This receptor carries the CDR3 CSVERDSIYGYTF. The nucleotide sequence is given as TGCAGCGTTGAACGGGACAGCATCTATGGCTACACCTTC.